This entry concerns a single T cell receptor (beta chain). Its antigen is unidentified. Original data processing: After removing out-of-frame reads, approximately 2 million distinct TCRbeta sequences remained. Libraries were prepared by immunoSEQ multiplex PCR; TCRdb keeps only in-frame clonotypes and omits some of them. Clone size and the V and J calls come from that table; the DNA yielded D and trimming. Seen here are tens of thousands of clones, around 76% observed once, and the top ten hold 0.4% to 0.45%. The sort gate was single viable CD3+CD4+CD8-CD45RO+ cells for memory CD4+ T cells. Total CD4+ T cells were enriched by CD4 positive selection. These data belong to a study of memory CD4+ T cells and cytomegalovirus serostatus. Study conclusions and caveats: The CMV-associated TCR signature appears largely within the CD4+ memory repertoire. Of approximately 150 reported CMV TCRbeta sequences, some 67 were found in memory CD4+ repertoires.

V was cut by 0 bases and J by 5 bases, with 20 bases left in between. The CDR3 length is 17 residues. This sequence joins TRBV23-1 and TRBJ2-7, with D tentatively TRBD1 (6 bases). TRBV23-1 is an ORF for which the function is uncertain. Sequenced: memory CD4+ T cells from blood. This sequence originates from an adult in good health and CMV-seronegative. DNA of the CDR3: TGCGCCAGCAGTCAATCTATGGCCGGGACACTAATAAACGAGCAGTACTTC. Residues: CASSQSMAGTLINEQYF.